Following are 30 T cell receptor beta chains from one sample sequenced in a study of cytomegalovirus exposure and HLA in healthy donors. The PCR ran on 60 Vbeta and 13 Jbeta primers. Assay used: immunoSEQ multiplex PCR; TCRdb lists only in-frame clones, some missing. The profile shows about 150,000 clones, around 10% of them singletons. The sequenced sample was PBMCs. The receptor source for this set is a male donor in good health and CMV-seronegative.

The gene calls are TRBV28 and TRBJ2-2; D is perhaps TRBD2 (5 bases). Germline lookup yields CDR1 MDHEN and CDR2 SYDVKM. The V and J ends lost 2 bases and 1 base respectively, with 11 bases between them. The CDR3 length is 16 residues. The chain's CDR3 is CASSLTVSGNTGELFF. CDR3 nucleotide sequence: TGTGCCAGCAGTTTAACGGTCAGCGGGAACACCGGGGAGCTGTTTTTT.

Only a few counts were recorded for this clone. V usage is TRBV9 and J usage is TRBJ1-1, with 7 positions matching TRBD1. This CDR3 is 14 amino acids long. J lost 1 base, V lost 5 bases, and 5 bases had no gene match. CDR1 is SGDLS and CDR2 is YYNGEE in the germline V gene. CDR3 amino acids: CASRRDSSNTEAFF. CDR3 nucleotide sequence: TGTGCCAGCAGACGGGACAGCTCGAACACTGAAGCTTTCTTT.

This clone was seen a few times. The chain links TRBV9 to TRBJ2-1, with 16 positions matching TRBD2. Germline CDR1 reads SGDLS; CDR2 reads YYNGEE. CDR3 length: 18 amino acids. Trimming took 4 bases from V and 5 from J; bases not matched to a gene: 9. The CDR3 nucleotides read TGTGCCAGCAGCACTGGGACTAGCGGGGGGGCCGGCCACAATGAGCAGTTCTTC. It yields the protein CASSTGTSGGAGHNEQFF. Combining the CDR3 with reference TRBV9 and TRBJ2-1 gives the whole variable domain DSGVTQTPKHLITATGQRVTLRCSPRSGDLSVYWYQQSLDQGLQFLIQYYNGEERAKGNILERFSAQQFPDLHSELNLSSLELGDSALYFCASSTGTSGGAGHNEQFFGPGTRLTVL.

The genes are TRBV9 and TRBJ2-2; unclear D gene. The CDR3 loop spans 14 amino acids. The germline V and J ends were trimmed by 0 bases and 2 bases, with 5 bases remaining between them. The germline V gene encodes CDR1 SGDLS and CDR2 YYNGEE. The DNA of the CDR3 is TGTGCCAGCAGCGTAGCCGGTAACACCGGGGAGCTGTTTTTT. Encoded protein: CASSVAGNTGELFF.

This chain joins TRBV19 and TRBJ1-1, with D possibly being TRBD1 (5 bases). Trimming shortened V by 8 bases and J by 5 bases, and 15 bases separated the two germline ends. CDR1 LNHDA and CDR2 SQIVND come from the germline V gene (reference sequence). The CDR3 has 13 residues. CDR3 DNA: TGTGCCAGTGAGATCGGGGGGGATACTGAAGCTTTCTTT. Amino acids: CASEIGGDTEAFF.

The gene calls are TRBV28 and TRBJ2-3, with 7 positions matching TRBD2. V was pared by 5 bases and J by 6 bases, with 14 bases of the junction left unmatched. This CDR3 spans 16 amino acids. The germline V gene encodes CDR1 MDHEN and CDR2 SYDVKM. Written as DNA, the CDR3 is TGTGCCAGCAGTCGACCCGGGGGAGGGGCTATGGATACGCAGTATTTT. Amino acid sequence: CASSRPGGGAMDTQYF.

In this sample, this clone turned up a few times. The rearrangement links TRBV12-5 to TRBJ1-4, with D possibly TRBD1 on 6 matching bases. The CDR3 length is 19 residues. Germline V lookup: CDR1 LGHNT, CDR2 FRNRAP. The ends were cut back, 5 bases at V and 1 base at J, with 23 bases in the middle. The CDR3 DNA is TGTGCTAGTGGTCCCGGGACCCCCGAGGGGGATGAAACTAATGAAAAACTGTTTTTT. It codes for CASGPGTPEGDETNEKLFF. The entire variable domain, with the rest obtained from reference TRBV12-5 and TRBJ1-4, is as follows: DARVTQTPRHKVTEMGQEVTMRCQPILGHNTVFWYRQTMMQGLELLAYFRNRAPLDDSGMPKDRFSAEMPDATLATLKIQPSEPRDSAVYFCASGPGTPEGDETNEKLFFGSGTQLSVL.

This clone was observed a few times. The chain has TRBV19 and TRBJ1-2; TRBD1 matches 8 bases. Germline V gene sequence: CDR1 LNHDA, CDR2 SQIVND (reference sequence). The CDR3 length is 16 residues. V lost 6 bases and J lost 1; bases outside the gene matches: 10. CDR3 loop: CASRQPGQVFNYGYTF. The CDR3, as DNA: TGTGCCAGTAGACAACCGGGACAGGTATTTAACTATGGCTACACCTTC.

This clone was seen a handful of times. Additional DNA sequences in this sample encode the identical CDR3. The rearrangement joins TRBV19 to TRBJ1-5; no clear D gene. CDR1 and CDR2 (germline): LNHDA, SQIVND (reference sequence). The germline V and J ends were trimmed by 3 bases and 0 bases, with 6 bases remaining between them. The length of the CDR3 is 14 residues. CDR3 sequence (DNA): TGTGCCAGTAGTATCCGGGATAGCAATCAGCCCCAGCATTTT. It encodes CASSIRDSNQPQHF.

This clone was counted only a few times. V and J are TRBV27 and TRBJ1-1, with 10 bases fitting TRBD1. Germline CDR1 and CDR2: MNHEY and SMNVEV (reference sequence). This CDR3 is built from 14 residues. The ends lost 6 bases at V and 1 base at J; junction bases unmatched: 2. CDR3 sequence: CASSRTGGNTEAFF. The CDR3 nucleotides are TGTGCCAGCAGCCGGACAGGGGGGAACACTGAAGCTTTCTTT.

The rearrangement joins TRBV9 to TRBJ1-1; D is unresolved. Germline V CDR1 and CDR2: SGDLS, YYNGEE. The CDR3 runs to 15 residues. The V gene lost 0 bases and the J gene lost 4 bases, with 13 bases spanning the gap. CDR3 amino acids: CASSVDLAPGTEAFF. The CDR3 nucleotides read TGTGCCAGCAGCGTAGATCTGGCCCCGGGCACTGAAGCTTTCTTT.

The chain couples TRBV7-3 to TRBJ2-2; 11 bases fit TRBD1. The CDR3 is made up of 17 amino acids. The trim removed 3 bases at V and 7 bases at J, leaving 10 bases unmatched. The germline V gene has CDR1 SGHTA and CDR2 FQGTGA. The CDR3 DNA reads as TGTGCCAGCAGCTTTCAGTCCCGGACAGGGGGCGGCGGGGAGCTGTTTTTT. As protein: CASSFQSRTGGGGELFF.

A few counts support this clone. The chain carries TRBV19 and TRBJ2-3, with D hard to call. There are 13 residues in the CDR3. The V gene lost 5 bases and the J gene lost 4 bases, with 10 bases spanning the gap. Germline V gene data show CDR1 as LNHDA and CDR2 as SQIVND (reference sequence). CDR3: CASSPEMPDTQYF. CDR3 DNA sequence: TGTGCCAGTAGTCCCGAGATGCCAGATACGCAGTATTTT.

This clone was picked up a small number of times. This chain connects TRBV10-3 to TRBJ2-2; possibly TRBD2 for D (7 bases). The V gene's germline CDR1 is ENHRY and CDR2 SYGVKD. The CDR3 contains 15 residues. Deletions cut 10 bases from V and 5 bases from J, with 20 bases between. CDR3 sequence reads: CATNMGGGGTGELFF. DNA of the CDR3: TGTGCCACCAACATGGGCGGGGGCGGAACCGGGGAGCTGTTTTTT.

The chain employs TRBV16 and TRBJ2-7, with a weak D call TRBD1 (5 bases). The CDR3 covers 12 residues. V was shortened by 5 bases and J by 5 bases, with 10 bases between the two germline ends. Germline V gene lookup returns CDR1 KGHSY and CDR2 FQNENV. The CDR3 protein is CASSKGAHEQYF. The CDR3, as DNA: TGTGCCAGCAGCAAAGGGGCCCACGAGCAGTACTTC.

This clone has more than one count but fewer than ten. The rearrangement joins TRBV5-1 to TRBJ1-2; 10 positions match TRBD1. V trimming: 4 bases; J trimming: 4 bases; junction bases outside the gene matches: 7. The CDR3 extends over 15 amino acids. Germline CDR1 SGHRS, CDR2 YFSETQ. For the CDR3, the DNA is TGCGCCAGCAGCCTGGGACAGGGGTGGACCTATGGCTACACCTTC. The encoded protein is CASSLGQGWTYGYTF.

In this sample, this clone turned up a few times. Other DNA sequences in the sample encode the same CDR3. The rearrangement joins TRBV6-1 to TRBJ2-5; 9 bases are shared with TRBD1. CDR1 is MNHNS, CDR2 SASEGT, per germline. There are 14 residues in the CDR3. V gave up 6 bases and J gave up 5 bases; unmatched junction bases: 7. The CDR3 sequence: CASSETGGGETQYF. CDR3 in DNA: TGTGCCAGCAGCGAGACAGGGGGAGGGGAGACCCAGTACTTC.

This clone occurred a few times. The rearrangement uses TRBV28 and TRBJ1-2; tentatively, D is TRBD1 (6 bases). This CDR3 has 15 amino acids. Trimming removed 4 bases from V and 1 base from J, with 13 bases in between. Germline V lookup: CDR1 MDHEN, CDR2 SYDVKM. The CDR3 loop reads CASSYPGANNYGYTF. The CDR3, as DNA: TGTGCCAGCAGTTACCCAGGGGCAAATAACTATGGCTACACCTTC.

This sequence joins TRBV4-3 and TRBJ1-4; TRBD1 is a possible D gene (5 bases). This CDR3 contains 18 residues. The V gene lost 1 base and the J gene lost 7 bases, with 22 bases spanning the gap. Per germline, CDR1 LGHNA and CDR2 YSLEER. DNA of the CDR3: TGCGCCAGCAGCCAAGGGATTGGGCCCGGGCCTAGGGGTGAAAAACTGTTTTTT. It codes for CASSQGIGPGPRGEKLFF.

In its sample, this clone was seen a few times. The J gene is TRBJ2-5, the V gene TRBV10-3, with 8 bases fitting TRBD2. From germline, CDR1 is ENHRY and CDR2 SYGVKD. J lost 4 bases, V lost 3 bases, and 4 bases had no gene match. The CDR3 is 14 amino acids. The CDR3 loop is CAISDGRAGETQYF. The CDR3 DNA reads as TGTGCCATCAGTGACGGGAGGGCAGGAGAGACCCAGTACTTC.

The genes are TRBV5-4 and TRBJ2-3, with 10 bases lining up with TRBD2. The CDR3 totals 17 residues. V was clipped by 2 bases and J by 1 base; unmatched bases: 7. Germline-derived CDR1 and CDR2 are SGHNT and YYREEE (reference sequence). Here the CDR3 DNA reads TGTGCCAGCAGCTTACCGGGACTAGCGCCCCGCACAGATACGCAGTATTTT. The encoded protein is CASSLPGLAPRTDTQYF.

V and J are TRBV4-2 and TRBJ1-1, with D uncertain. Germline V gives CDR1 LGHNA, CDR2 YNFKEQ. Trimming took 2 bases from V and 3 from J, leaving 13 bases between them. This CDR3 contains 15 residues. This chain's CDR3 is CASSQLNPEDTEAFF. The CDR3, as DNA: TGTGCCAGCAGCCAATTGAACCCGGAGGACACTGAAGCTTTCTTT.

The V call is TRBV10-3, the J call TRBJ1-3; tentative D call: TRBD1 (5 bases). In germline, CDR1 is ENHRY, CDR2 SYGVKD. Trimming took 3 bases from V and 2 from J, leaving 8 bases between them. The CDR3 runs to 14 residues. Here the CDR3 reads CAISESGTGNTIYF. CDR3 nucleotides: TGTGCCATCAGTGAATCAGGGACTGGAAACACCATATATTTT.

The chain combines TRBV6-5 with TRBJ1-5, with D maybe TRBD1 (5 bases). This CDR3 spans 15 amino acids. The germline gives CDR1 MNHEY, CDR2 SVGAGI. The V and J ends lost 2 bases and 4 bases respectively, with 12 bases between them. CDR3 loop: CASSYGGGFNQPQHF. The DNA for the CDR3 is TGTGCCAGCAGTTACGGGGGGGGGTTTAATCAGCCCCAGCATTTT.

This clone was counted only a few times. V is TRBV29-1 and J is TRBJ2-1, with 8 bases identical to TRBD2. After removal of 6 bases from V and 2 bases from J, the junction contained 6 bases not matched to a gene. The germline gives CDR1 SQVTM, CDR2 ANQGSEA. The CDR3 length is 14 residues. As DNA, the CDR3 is TGCAGCGTCCAGCGGGAGACAGCCTACAATGAGCAGTTCTTC. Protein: CSVQRETAYNEQFF.

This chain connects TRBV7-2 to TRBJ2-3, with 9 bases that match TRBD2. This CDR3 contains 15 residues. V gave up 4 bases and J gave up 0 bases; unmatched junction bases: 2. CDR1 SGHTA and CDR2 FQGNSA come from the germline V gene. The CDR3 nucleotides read TGTGCCAGCAGCTACGGACTAGCGAGCACAGATACGCAGTATTTT. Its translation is CASSYGLASTDTQYF. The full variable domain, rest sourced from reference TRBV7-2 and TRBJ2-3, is GAGVSQSPSNKVTEKGKDVELRCDPISGHTALYWYRQSLGQGLEFLIYFQGNSAPDKSGLPSDRFSAERTGGSVSTLTIQRTQQEDSAVYLCASSYGLASTDTQYFGPGTRLTVL.

The CDR3 sequence is CASSYGTAEINQPQHF. The CDR3 bases are TGTGCCAGCAGCTATGGGACAGCTGAGATAAATCAGCCCCAGCATTTT. The chain joins TRBV6-6 to TRBJ1-5; TRBD1 agrees at 7 bases. This CDR3 contains 16 residues. CDR1 MNHNY and CDR2 SVGAGI come from the germline V gene (reference sequence). With V trimmed by 6 bases and J by 4 bases, 12 bases remained unmatched.

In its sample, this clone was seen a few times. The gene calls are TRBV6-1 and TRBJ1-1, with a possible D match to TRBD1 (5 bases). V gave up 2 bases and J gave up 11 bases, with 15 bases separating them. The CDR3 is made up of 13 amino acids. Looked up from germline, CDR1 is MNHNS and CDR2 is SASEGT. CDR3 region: CASSERGRERAFF. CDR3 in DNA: TGTGCCAGCAGTGAACGGGGGAGGGAGAGGGCTTTCTTT.

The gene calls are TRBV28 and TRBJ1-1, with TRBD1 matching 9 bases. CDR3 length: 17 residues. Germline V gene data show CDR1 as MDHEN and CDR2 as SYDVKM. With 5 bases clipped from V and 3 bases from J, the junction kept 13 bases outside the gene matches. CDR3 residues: CASSPLLLDRGYTEAFF. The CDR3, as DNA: TGTGCCAGCAGTCCCTTACTATTGGACAGGGGTTACACTGAAGCTTTCTTT.

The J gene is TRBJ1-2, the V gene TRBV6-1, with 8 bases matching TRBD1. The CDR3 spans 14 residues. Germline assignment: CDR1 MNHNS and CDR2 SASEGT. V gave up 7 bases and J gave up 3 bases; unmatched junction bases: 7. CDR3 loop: CASIYTQGDYGYTF. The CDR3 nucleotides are TGTGCCAGCATCTACACACAGGGGGACTATGGCTACACCTTC.